This T cell receptor (beta chain) was obtained from a study of CD4 and CD8 cells across lung adenocarcinoma regions. The patients had localized lung adenocarcinoma, a non-small cell subtype. Trimming pared 6 bases from V and 1 base from J, leaving 10 bases between. This CDR3 has 13 residues. Germline assignment: CDR1 GTSNPN and CDR2 SVGIG (reference sequence). Via MiXCR, TCRdb re-called the PCR reads, giving one row per CDR3 protein. The sample includes over 15,000 distinct CDR3 sequences, 45% to 55% of them seen just once. The TCR originated in a male donor with lung adenocarcinoma. The CD4 and CD8 labels of this study may be unreliable. The sequenced material came from CD4+ T cells from the margin of a lung tumor. This chain links TRBV30 with TRBJ1-3, with D possibly matching TRBD1 (5 bases). CDR3 in amino acids: CACSRVSGNTIYF. The CDR3 DNA sequence: TGTGCCTGTTCCAGGGTGTCTGGAAACACCATATATTTT.